This T cell receptor (beta chain) derives from a study of blood T cell repertoires in COVID-19. Authors' analysis steps: Scientists estimated how many nucleated cells there were by amplifying reference gene primers. Only in-frame clones appear in the TCRdb table, and some are missing; sequencing was by immunoSEQ multiplex PCR. The DNA was the basis for D and trimming; V, J and clone size are from that table. The table includes roughly 270,000 clones, about 85% detected once. This study enrolled people aged roughly 18 to 100 from around 26 US geographic areas. The receptor was isolated from a woman in her forties or fifties who had recovered from COVID-19. The sequenced sample was PBMCs or T cells enriched from blood (not recorded which).

CDR3 sequence: CASARGLGQPQHF. As DNA, the CDR3 is TGTGCCAGCGCTCGGGGACTGGGACAGCCCCAGCATTTT. The chain uses TRBV7-2 and TRBJ1-5; D perhaps matches TRBD1 (5 bases). CDR1 is SGHTA, CDR2 FQGNSA, per germline. The CDR3 has 13 residues. Trimming stripped 8 bases from V and 7 bases from J, with 15 bases between.